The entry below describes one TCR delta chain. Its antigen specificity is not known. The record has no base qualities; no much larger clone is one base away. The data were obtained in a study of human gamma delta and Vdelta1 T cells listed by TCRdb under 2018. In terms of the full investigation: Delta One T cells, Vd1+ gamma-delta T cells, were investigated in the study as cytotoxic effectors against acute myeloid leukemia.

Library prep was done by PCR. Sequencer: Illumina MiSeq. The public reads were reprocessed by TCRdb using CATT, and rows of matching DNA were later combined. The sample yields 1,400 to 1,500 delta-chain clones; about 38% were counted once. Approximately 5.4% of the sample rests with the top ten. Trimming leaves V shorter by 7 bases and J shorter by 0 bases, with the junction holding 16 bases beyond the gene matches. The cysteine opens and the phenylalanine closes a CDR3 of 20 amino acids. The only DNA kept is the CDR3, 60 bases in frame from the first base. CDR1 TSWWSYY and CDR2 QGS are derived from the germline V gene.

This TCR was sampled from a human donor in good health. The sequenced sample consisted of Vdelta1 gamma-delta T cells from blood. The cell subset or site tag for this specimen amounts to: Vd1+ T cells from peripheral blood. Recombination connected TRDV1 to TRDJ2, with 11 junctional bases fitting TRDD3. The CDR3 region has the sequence CALEWPPVLGDKALTAQLFF. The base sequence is TGTGCTCTTGAATGGCCCCCCGTACTGGGGGATAAAGCTTTGACAGCACAACTCTTCTTT.